This TCR beta chain appears in the sequencing data of a study of blood T cells in healthy people across ages. For the second PCR, which ran for about 6 to 11 cycles, a sample-barcoded 5' primer and a J-beta primer mix were used. TCRdb used MiXCR to reprocess the 5' RACE reads, holding one entry per CDR3 protein. The sample includes roughly 1,700,000 distinct CDR3 sequences, 28% seen only once; the top ten take 7.7%. V dropped 11 bases and J dropped 0 bases, with 7 bases sitting between them. The CDR3 has 12 amino acids. Sequenced input: blood. V usage is TRBV12-3 or TRBV12-4 and J usage is TRBJ2-2; D gene unclear. This receptor was taken from a woman in her twenties or thirties in good health. The CDR3 protein is CAGRPNTGELFF. The CDR3 nucleotides read TGTGCCGGTCGACCGAACACCGGGGAGCTGTTTTTT.